This T cell receptor (beta chain) was sequenced during a study of tumor and adjacent non-tumor tissue in lung cancer. For this clonotype: At one of its ends the junction is not consistent with the germline gene, which may arise from a read error.

The CDR3 is made up of 16 amino acids. Germline CDR1 MNHNY, CDR2 SVGAGI (reference sequence). Three rounds of nested PCR, following a modified ARM-PCR protocol, produced the TCRbeta library. TCRdb redid the calling of the multiplex PCR reads with MiXCR, one entry per CDR3 protein. The data contain approximately 70,000 distinct CDR3 sequences, around four fifths of them singletons. No cell sorting was done before RNA was extracted from the tissue. Chemotherapy-naive patients with new lung cancer underwent thoracic surgery in China, August–late 2014. The chain recombines TRBV6-6 with TRBJ2-5; tentatively, D is TRBD1 (5 bases). Specimen: lung tumor tissue. This clonotype was sampled from a man aged 60 to 75 with non-small cell lung cancer. The CDR3 DNA follows: TGTGCCATCAGTTACTCGTGGTCACAGGCGGAAGAGACCCAGTACTTC. Protein: CAISYSWSQAEETQYF.